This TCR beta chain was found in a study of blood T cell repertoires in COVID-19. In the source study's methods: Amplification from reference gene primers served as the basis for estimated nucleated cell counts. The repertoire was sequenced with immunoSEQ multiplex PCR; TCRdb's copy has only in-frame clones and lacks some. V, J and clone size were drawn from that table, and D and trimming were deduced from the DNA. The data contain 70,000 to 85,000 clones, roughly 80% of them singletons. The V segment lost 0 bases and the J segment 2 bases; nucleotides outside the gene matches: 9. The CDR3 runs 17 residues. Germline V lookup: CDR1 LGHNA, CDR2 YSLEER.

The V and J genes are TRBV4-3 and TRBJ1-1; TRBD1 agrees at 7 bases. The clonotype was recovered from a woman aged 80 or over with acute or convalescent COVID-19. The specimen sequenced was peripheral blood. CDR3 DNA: TGCGCCAGCAGCCAAGATACAACAGGGGTAACTAACACTGAAGCTTTCTTT. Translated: CASSQDTTGVTNTEAFF.